A selection of T cell receptor beta chains follows, all from one sample in a study of beta chain features in type 1 diabetes. TCRdb's table, derived via immunoSEQ multiplex PCR, lists solely in-frame clones and lacks some. Of under 300,000 clones in the sample, 8% were seen once. The sequenced sample consisted of central memory CD4+ T cells from blood. All receptors derive from a woman aged 18-35 years in good health. The CDR3 runs from the conserved cysteine through the conserved F or W.

V	CDR3
TRBV18	CASSLGSTDTQYF
TRBV30	CAWNRGANQPQHF
TRBV29-1	CSVRTGEYTRGYTF
TRBV28	CASSRGLRDSPLHF
TRBV25-1	CASSVGQGSYGYTF
TRBV28	CASSSPRTGSSYEQYF
TRBV18	CASSQGNGYGYTF
TRBV5-1	CASSLEGTGPYEQYF
TRBV4-3	CASSQDSTGFETQYF
TRBV2	CASSGVNTQYF
TRBV15	CATSITQGSYEQYF
TRBV9	CASSGGTRETQYF
TRBV5-4	CASSKTSGGRGDTQYF
TRBV27	CASRSAGRSKQETQYF
TRBV7-2	CASSPSGGAYGETQYF
TRBV5-8	CASSHRAFSGNTEAFF
TRBV6-6	CASSYGAPSYNEQFF
TRBV11-3	CASSSGNYGYTF
TRBV7-9	CASSLGANTGELFF
TRBV11-3	CASSYLLGEPTTGELFF
TRBV7-3	CASSSTSNEQFF
TRBV15	CATSDPTGGFNEQFF
TRBV9	CASSVLPRFSSGANVLTF
TRBV7-7	CASSIGVTGELFF
TRBV27	CASSLYLSRTGTEAFF
TRBV7-9	CASSFGGGRTNEKLFF
TRBV25-1	CASSEWISGDHQETQYF
TRBV4-3	CASSQDRGTGELFF
TRBV27	CASSLRGPGQGINQPQHF
TRBV7-2	CASSKSNEKLFF
TRBV7-2	CASSRTTGVNQPQHF
TRBV18	CASSPPRGGQYNEQFF
TRBV7-3	CASSLGPSGLSTDTQYF
TRBV6-6	CASSLGQGVIDTQYF
TRBV6-6	CASSIGQAVVNTIYF
TRBV29-1	CRALAGDGYTF
TRBV9	CASSSSGVIQYF
TRBV7-9	CASSSGTSGNTIYF
TRBV28	CASSRPSRSFRTQYF
TRBV13	CASSLVFPSGDMRDTQYF
TRBV7-2	CASSQGQNSNQPQHF
TRBV5-4	CASSLAGLAKNIQYF
TRBV4-1	CASSRSRGGRETQYF
TRBV6-5	CASSSRKGRTEAFF
TRBV14	CASSLRDSSGRVQYF
TRBV7-8	CASSRTGGYNEQFF
TRBV1	CTSSRARDRGVISNQPQHF
TRBV29-1	CSVALAGVENTEAFF